Listed here are 12 T cell receptor beta chains from one sample, sequenced in a study of OX40 agonist ivuxolimab in advanced cancers. Sequenced by immunoSEQ multiplex PCR; TCRdb stores in-frame clones only, minus some. The table has about 150,000 clones, 94% seen once. Sequencing used CD4+ or CD8+ T cells sorted from blood, obtained in a trial of the OX40 agonist ivuxolimab. Receptor source: an adult with an advanced solid tumor such as melanoma, head and neck, liver or kidney cancer.

This chain connects TRBV4-2 to TRBJ2-5, with 8 nucleotides matching TRBD1. The J call is doubtful: the DNA matches TRBJ2-7 better. Germline CDR1 is LGHNA and CDR2 is YNFKEQ. The CDR3 has 15 amino acids. CDR3 in amino acids: CASSQDGQGPNEQYF. The CDR3 DNA reads TGTGCCAGCAGCCAAGACGGACAGGGTCCAAACGAGCAGTACTTC.

The J gene is TRBJ2-7, the V gene TRBV2; D possibly corresponds to TRBD2 (7 bases). Between the trimmed V and J ends, which lost 8 bases and 2 bases, there was a span of 16 bases. CDR1 is SNHLY, CDR2 FYNNEI, per germline. The CDR3 is 14 amino acids. This chain's CDR3 is CASLHPGGTYEQYF. The CDR3 DNA reads TGTGCCAGCCTACACCCGGGGGGCACCTACGAGCAGTACTTC.

This chain connects TRBV19 to TRBJ1-1, with 7 bases lining up with TRBD1. V was pared by 5 bases and J by 0 bases, with 6 bases of the junction left unmatched. CDR3 length: 15 amino acids. The germline CDR1 and CDR2 sequences are LNHDA and SQIVND (reference sequence). In DNA form, the CDR3 reads TGTGCCAGTAGTCCCGGACAGGTCCTGAACACTGAAGCTTTCTTT. Protein: CASSPGQVLNTEAFF.

The CDR3 DNA sequence: TGCGCCAGCAGCCCCGGACAGGGGTATTCACCCCTCCACTTT. Amino acid sequence: CASSPGQGYSPLHF. This chain connects TRBV5-1 to TRBJ1-6, with 9 bases identical to TRBD1. Unmatched junction bases numbered 4, after V lost 4 bases and J lost 8 bases. The germline V gene encodes CDR1 SGHRS and CDR2 YFSETQ. The CDR3 loop spans 14 amino acids.

This clone came up once. The chain employs TRBV11-2 and TRBJ1-4, with D unclear. Germline lookup yields CDR1 SGHAT and CDR2 FQNNGV. This CDR3 has 15 amino acids. The germline V and J ends were trimmed by 3 bases and 5 bases, with 13 bases remaining between them. CDR3 coding DNA: TGTGCCAGCAGCTTGAATAGAGAGATAAATGAAAAACTGTTTTTT. Amino acid sequence: CASSLNREINEKLFF.

The rearrangement uses TRBV19 and TRBJ1-3; 7 nucleotides align to TRBD1. The CDR3 is 15 amino acids. CDR1 and CDR2 from the germline V gene are LNHDA and SQIVND (reference sequence). V dropped 5 bases and J dropped 4; count of bases not matched to a gene: 8. The CDR3 reads CASSPQGVPGNTIYF. CDR3 coding DNA: TGTGCCAGTAGTCCCCAGGGGGTCCCAGGAAACACCATATATTTT. The variable domain in full, completed from reference TRBV19 and TRBJ1-3, reads DGGITQSPKYLFRKEGQNVTLSCEQNLNHDAMYWYRQDPGQGLRLIYYSQIVNDFQKGDIAEGYSVSREKKESFPLTVTSAQKNPTAFYLCASSPQGVPGNTIYFGEGSWLTVV.

J is TRBJ2-5 and V is TRBV7-2, with D hard to call. Trimming left V 2 bases short and J 5 bases short, with 9 bases between. CDR3 length: 13 residues. Germline CDR1 is SGHTA and CDR2 is FQGNSA. The CDR3 here is CASSLWTEETQYF. The CDR3 DNA sequence: TGTGCCAGCAGCTTATGGACGGAGGAGACCCAGTACTTC.

This clone was counted once. V is TRBV6-6 and J is TRBJ2-7; 7 bases line up with TRBD1. The CDR3 is 14 amino acids. Germline V gene sequence: CDR1 MNHNY, CDR2 SVGAGI (reference sequence). V lost 5 bases, J lost 3 bases, and 7 bases stayed unmatched. The CDR3 nucleotides read TGTGCCAGCAGTGCACAGGGGCTTCTCTACGAGCAGTACTTC. This codes for CASSAQGLLYEQYF.

This chain links TRBV7-2 with TRBJ2-3; TRBD2 is a possible D gene (6 bases). Germline V lookup: CDR1 SGHTA, CDR2 FQGNSA. The CDR3 runs to 13 residues. V lost 3 bases, J lost 2 bases, and 6 bases lay in between. The CDR3 DNA sequence: TGTGCCAGCAGCTTGGACTACACAGATACGCAGTATTTT. Translated, it gives CASSLDYTDTQYF.

V is TRBV7-9 and J is TRBJ1-2, with 7 bases aligning to TRBD1. Losses at the gene ends were 11 bases for V and 6 bases for J; bases not matched to a gene: 6. From germline, CDR1 is SEHNR and CDR2 FQNEAQ (reference sequence). The CDR3 totals 11 residues. Written as DNA, the CDR3 is TGTGCCGCGTTAGGGGGCGATGGCTACACCTTC. It yields the protein CAALGGDGYTF. The full variable domain, its missing parts supplied by reference TRBV7-9 and TRBJ1-2, is DTGVSQNPRHKITKRGQNVTFRCDPISEHNRLYWYRQTLGQGPEFLTYFQNEAQLEKSRLLSDRFSAERPKGSFSTLEIQRTEQGDSAMYLCAALGGDGYTFGSGTRLTVV.

The chain joins TRBV19 to TRBJ2-1; a weak D match, TRBD1 (6 bases). V was clipped by 8 bases and J by 3 bases, with 11 bases between them. The CDR3 contains 13 residues. Germline loops: CDR1 LNHDA, CDR2 SQIVND (reference sequence). CDR3 sequence: CASRTDVYNEQFF. DNA for the CDR3: TGTGCCAGTCGGACAGACGTCTACAATGAGCAGTTCTTC.

The genes are TRBV15 and TRBJ1-2, with unresolved D. CDR3 length equals 15 residues. Germline V gene data show CDR1 as LNHNV and CDR2 as YYDKDF (reference sequence). V was trimmed by 0 bases and J by 0 bases, leaving 8 bases between them. The CDR3 reads CATSRDRGSNYGYTF. The CDR3 nucleotides read TGTGCCACCAGCAGAGATAGAGGTTCTAACTATGGCTACACCTTC.